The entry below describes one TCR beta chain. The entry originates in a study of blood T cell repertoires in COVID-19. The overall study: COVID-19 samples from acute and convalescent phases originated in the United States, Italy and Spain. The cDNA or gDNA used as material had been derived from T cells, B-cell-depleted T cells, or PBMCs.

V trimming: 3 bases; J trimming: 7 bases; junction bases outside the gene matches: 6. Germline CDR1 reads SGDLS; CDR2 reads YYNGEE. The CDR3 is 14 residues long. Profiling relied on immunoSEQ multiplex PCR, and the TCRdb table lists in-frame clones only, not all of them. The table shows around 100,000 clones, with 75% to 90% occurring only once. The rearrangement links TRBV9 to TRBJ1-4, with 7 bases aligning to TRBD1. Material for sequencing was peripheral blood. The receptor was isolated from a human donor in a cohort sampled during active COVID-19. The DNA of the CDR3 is TGTGCCAGCAGCGCGCGACAGGGAGCTGAAAAACTGTTTTTT. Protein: CASSARQGAEKLFF.